This T cell receptor beta chain was captured by sequencing in a study of T cells after yellow fever vaccination. A 5'RACE template-switching step, the method used to make TCR cDNA, added a universal primer site and UMIs. MiXCR was run by TCRdb on the 5' RACE reads, yielding one entry per CDR3 protein. Here the sample spans 620,000 or so distinct CDR3 sequences, about 15% being singletons. This clonotype was seen a few times. The CDR3 is made up of 14 amino acids. The germline gives CDR1 LNHNV, CDR2 YYDKDF (reference sequence). With 5 bases clipped from V and 2 bases from J, the junction kept 0 bases outside the gene matches.

The V gene is TRBV15, the J gene TRBJ1-5; 10 bases are a match to TRBD1. Specimen: PBMCs, collected 5 days after the first yellow fever vaccination. This TCR derives from a man younger than 35 who received the YFV17D yellow fever vaccine. The CDR3 here is CATSGTGGNQPQHF. CDR3 DNA: TGTGCCACCAGCGGGACAGGGGGCAATCAGCCCCAGCATTTT.